The next 23 T cell receptor beta chains were all read from a single sample in a study of blood T cell repertoires in COVID-19. Produced via immunoSEQ multiplex PCR; TCRdb's table is partial and in-frame only. The top ten clones hold about 6.5% of a sample with 50,000 to 55,000 clones, 75% to 90% of them seen once. What was sequenced was peripheral blood. Receptor source: a man aged 55 to 70 with acute or convalescent COVID-19.

The chain uses TRBV5-1 and TRBJ2-1; the D is unclear. This CDR3 has 13 amino acids. Trimming took 5 bases from V and 5 from J, leaving 11 bases between them. Germline values: CDR1 SGHRS, CDR2 YFSETQ. CDR3 loop: CASRIGDNNEQFF. The DNA for the CDR3 is TGCGCCAGCAGGATAGGCGACAACAATGAGCAGTTCTTC.

The CDR3 region is CASSLGQGARETQYF. The CDR3 region has the DNA TGCGCCAGCAGCCTGGGACAGGGGGCGAGGGAGACCCAGTACTTC. The rearrangement uses TRBV5-1 and TRBJ2-5; 12 nucleotides line up with TRBD1. Germline lookup yields CDR1 SGHRS and CDR2 YFSETQ. V shed 4 bases, J shed 5 bases, and the junction held 6 bases outside the gene matches. CDR3 length: 15 amino acids.

The count of this clone is one. The chain uses TRBV29-1 and TRBJ2-1, with TRBD2 matching over 9 bases. V lost 4 bases to trimming and J lost 8 bases; unmatched junction nucleotides: 9. The CDR3 sequence is 14 residues long. Germline loops: CDR1 SQVTM, CDR2 ANQGSEA. Here the CDR3 reads CSVVGGRAVDEQFF. The CDR3, as DNA: TGCAGCGTTGTAGGCGGGAGGGCCGTCGATGAGCAGTTCTTC.

The chain links TRBV18 to TRBJ2-7; D is unresolved. Germline-derived CDR1 and CDR2 are KGHSH and LQKENI. CDR3 size: 17 residues. Trimming left V 0 bases short and J 7 bases short, with 22 bases between. CDR3 residues: CASSPPGVRRNLGEQYF. The CDR3 DNA is TGTGCCAGCTCACCACCGGGCGTACGTCGAAATTTAGGAGAGCAGTACTTC.

V usage is TRBV28 and J usage is TRBJ2-1; 13 bases match TRBD2. Looked up from germline, CDR1 is MDHEN and CDR2 is SYDVKM. The junction had 8 bases not matched to a gene; V was cut back by 3 bases and J by 15 bases. The CDR3 is 14 residues long. CDR3 sequence reads: CASSFAGTSGNRFF. In DNA form, the CDR3 reads TGTGCCAGCAGTTTTGCCGGGACTAGCGGGAATAGGTTCTTC.

This chain links TRBV7-8 with TRBJ2-3, with D maybe TRBD2 (6 bases). CDR3 length: 15 amino acids. Looked up from germline, CDR1 is SGHVS and CDR2 is FQNEAQ. Trimming cost V 5 bases and J 2 bases, with 14 bases left between them. The CDR3 region is CASSRKRAYTDTQYF. CDR3 coding DNA: TGTGCCAGCAGCCGGAAGCGGGCATACACAGATACGCAGTATTTT. Full variable domain (outside the CDR3, taken from reference TRBV7-8 and TRBJ2-3): GAGVSQSPRYKVAKRGQDVALRCDPISGHVSLFWYQQALGQGPEFLTYFQNEAQLDKSGLPSDRFFAERPEGSVSTLKIQRTQQEDSAVYLCASSRKRAYTDTQYFGPGTRLTVL.

The gene calls are TRBV14 and TRBJ2-3; D perhaps matches TRBD1 (6 bases). Germline V gene data show CDR1 as SGHDN and CDR2 as FVKESK. The CDR3 sequence is 17 residues long. V dropped 1 base and J dropped 1 base, with 15 bases sitting between them. The CDR3 DNA reads TGTGCCAGCAGCCAAGCCGACAGGCACCGGGGCACAGATACGCAGTATTTT. It is translated as CASSQADRHRGTDTQYF.

This chain connects TRBV7-6 to TRBJ1-6, with a weak D call TRBD1 (5 bases). Germline CDR1 and CDR2: SGHVS and FNYEAQ. This CDR3 has 16 amino acids. The V gene lost 1 base and the J gene lost 8 bases, with 15 bases spanning the gap. This CDR3 is CASSLGPGGGDSPLHF. The CDR3 DNA reads TGTGCCAGCAGCTTAGGTCCAGGCGGAGGGGATTCACCCCTCCACTTT.

The chain has TRBV9 and TRBJ2-7; 8 bases fit TRBD1. CDR3 length equals 14 residues. Germline V gives CDR1 SGDLS, CDR2 YYNGEE. The ends lost 3 bases at V and 0 bases at J; junction bases unmatched: 2. In DNA form, the CDR3 reads TGTGCCAGCAGCGGACAGGGGCGCTCCTACGAGCAGTACTTC. Protein sequence: CASSGQGRSYEQYF.

This clone was seen only a few times. The chain combines TRBV27 with TRBJ2-7; the D gene is possibly TRBD2 (7 bases). The germline V gene encodes CDR1 MNHEY and CDR2 SMNVEV (reference sequence). The CDR3 length is 15 residues. Trimming pared 5 bases from V and 4 bases from J, leaving 18 bases between. The CDR3 DNA sequence: TGTGCCAGCAGTCCAGAAGCGGGACAAGTTTACGAGCAGTACTTC. Protein product: CASSPEAGQVYEQYF.

The genes are TRBV5-1 and TRBJ2-3; tentatively, D is TRBD1 (6 bases). Germline CDR1 is SGHRS and CDR2 is YFSETQ. The CDR3 length is 17 residues. Trimming removed 4 bases at V and 0 bases at J, with 18 bases between. CDR3 bases: TGCGCCAGCAGCATCAACCCGACAGGCGCTAGCACAGATACGCAGTATTTT. Residues: CASSINPTGASTDTQYF.

The CDR3 nucleotides are TGCGCCAGCAGCCTGGGACAGAGCAATCAGCCCCAGCATTTT. Residues: CASSLGQSNQPQHF. The gene calls are TRBV5-1 and TRBJ1-5, with 7 nucleotides matching TRBD1. CDR1 and CDR2 (germline): SGHRS, YFSETQ. The CDR3 has 14 residues. V gave up 4 bases and J gave up 1 base; unmatched junction bases: 2.

This chain connects TRBV28 to TRBJ1-4; 11 nucleotides agree with TRBD1. This CDR3 has 15 amino acids. V was clipped by 6 bases and J by 8 bases; unmatched bases: 8. Germline values: CDR1 MDHEN, CDR2 SYDVKM. The CDR3 nucleotides are TGTGCCAGCAGGGACGGACAGGGGGCGCGGGAAAAACTGTTTTTT. This encodes CASRDGQGAREKLFF.

The chain combines TRBV27 with TRBJ2-7; D gene ambiguous. CDR3 length equals 13 residues. V lost 0 bases and J 4 bases, leaving 7 bases between the germline ends. Looked up from germline, CDR1 is MNHEY and CDR2 is SMNVEV (reference sequence). The CDR3 DNA sequence: TGTGCCAGCAGTTTATCGGCGAGGTACGAGCAGTACTTC. It yields the protein CASSLSARYEQYF.

V usage is TRBV11-2 and J usage is TRBJ1-5; no clear D gene. The CDR3 is made up of 13 amino acids. The V gene lost 5 bases and the J gene lost 5 bases, with 10 bases spanning the gap. Germline CDR1 and CDR2: SGHAT and FQNNGV. The CDR3, as DNA: TGTGCCAGCAGCGAGGGTTTGGATCAGCCCCAGCATTTT. It translates to CASSEGLDQPQHF.

The chain uses TRBV18 and TRBJ2-5, with D perhaps TRBD1 (7 bases). The V end was cut by 2 bases, the J end by 5 bases, with 12 bases between. This CDR3 contains 14 residues. Germline lookup yields CDR1 KGHSH and CDR2 LQKENI. CDR3 sequence: CASSPTGEVETQYF. The CDR3, as DNA: TGTGCCAGCTCACCAACAGGGGAGGTGGAGACCCAGTACTTC.

This clone was recorded once. This chain connects TRBV5-6 to TRBJ1-3, with D hard to call. V was cut by 3 bases and J by 4 bases, with 5 bases left in between. Germline CDR1 SGHDT, CDR2 YYEEEE. CDR3 length equals 12 residues. The CDR3 nucleotides read TGTGCCAGCAGCTCGGGGGGAAACACCATATATTTT. It is translated as CASSSGGNTIYF.

The gene calls are TRBV27 and TRBJ1-1; TRBD1 is a possible D gene (6 bases). V dropped 5 bases and J dropped 6 bases, with 19 bases sitting between them. This CDR3 is built from 15 residues. Looked up from germline, CDR1 is MNHEY and CDR2 is SMNVEV (reference sequence). As DNA, the CDR3 is TGTGCCAGCAGTCCGGCGGGGGTGAGGGGGGCTGAAGCTTTCTTT. Encoded protein: CASSPAGVRGAEAFF.

The rearrangement links TRBV30 to TRBJ2-3; 7 bases are a match to TRBD2. J gave up 0 bases and V 1 base, and 10 bases lay outside the gene matches. The CDR3 is 17 amino acids. Germline values: CDR1 GTSNPN, CDR2 SVGIG (reference sequence). CDR3 bases: TGTGCCTGGAGTGGCCCGGGGGTAGCGGGTAGCACAGATACGCAGTATTTT. Encoded protein: CAWSGPGVAGSTDTQYF. Together with reference TRBV30 and TRBJ2-3, the CDR3 gives the full variable domain: SQTIHQWPATLVQPVGSPLSLECTVEGTSNPNLYWYRQAAGRGLQLLFYSVGIGQISSEVPQNLSASRPQDRQFILSSKKLLLSDSGFYLCAWSGPGVAGSTDTQYFGPGTRLTVL.

The V and J genes are TRBV19 and TRBJ2-3; TRBD2 agrees at 13 bases. This CDR3 spans 18 amino acids. J gave up 1 base and V 4 bases, and 8 bases lay outside the gene matches. CDR1 and CDR2 (germline): LNHDA, SQIVND (reference sequence). CDR3 DNA sequence: TGTGCCAGTAGTAGACGAAGGACTAGCGGGAGTGGCACAGATACGCAGTATTTT. This gives the protein CASSRRRTSGSGTDTQYF.

J is TRBJ1-3 and V is TRBV5-4; unclear D gene. Deletions cut 4 bases from V and 1 base from J, with 6 bases between. CDR1 is SGHNT and CDR2 is YYREEE in the germline V gene (reference sequence). The CDR3 has 13 amino acids. The DNA of the CDR3 is TGTGCCAGCAGCACAGAGTCTGGAAACACCATATATTTT. Protein sequence: CASSTESGNTIYF.

The V call is TRBV4-1, the J call TRBJ1-1; no firm D call. This CDR3 has 13 amino acids. Germline lookup yields CDR1 MGHRA and CDR2 YSYEKL. V was pared by 5 bases and J by 7 bases, with 14 bases between. The DNA of the CDR3 is TGCGCCAGCAGCGTTAGGTTTGGAGTTGAAGCTTTCTTT. It codes for CASSVRFGVEAFF.

The chain is built from TRBV3-1 (or the pseudogene TRBV3-2) and TRBJ1-1, with 8 bases fitting TRBD1. Germline CDR1 LGHDT, CDR2 YNNKEL (reference sequence). CDR3 length: 16 amino acids. The ends lost 4 bases at V and 7 bases at J; junction bases unmatched: 14. CDR3 bases: TGTGCCAGCAGCCGAAATCGAGGACAGGGTCGTAATGAAGCTTTCTTT. Its protein product is CASSRNRGQGRNEAFF.